Shown below are 29 T cell receptor beta chains from a single sample sequenced in a study of spatial heterogeneity in lung cancer. One entry per CDR3 protein results from TCRdb running MiXCR on the 5' RACE reads. The sample has under 85,000 distinct CDR3 sequences; under 8.5% are singletons. As to time point: sample taken at primary tumor resection. Sequencing used PBMCs, obtained at surgery. The receptors were gathered from a male donor with early-stage non-small cell lung cancer.

The CDR3 is CSASDRRLAFF. The DNA for the CDR3 is TGCAGTGCTAGCGACAGAAGGCTCGCTTTCTTT. This chain uses TRBV20-1 with TRBJ1-1; D may be TRBD1 (5 bases). V lost 3 bases and J 11 bases, leaving 13 bases between the germline ends. Germline loops: CDR1 DFQATT, CDR2 SNEGSKA (reference sequence). CDR3 length equals 11 residues.

This clonotype was counted at least ten times. The chain combines TRBV15 with TRBJ2-1, with 7 bases matching TRBD1. Trimming at V came to 3 bases and at J to 7 bases, leaving 9 bases not matched to a gene. The germline CDR1 and CDR2 sequences are LNHNV and YYDKDF (reference sequence). The CDR3 length is 15 residues. The CDR3 DNA follows: TGTGCCACCAGCAGGACAGGGATACAGTGGAATGAGCAGTTCTTC. This codes for CATSRTGIQWNEQFF.

This clonotype was picked up a small number of times. The chain carries TRBV3-1 and TRBJ2-1, with D maybe TRBD2 (6 bases). V was pared by 1 base and J by 4 bases, with 11 bases between. Germline CDR1 LGHDT, CDR2 YNNKEL (reference sequence). CDR3 length: 15 amino acids. The CDR3 DNA is TGTGCCAGCAGCCAAGGCGGTAGCGGATACAATGAGCAGTTCTTC. As protein: CASSQGGSGYNEQFF.

This clonotype was seen only a few times. The chain recombines TRBV19 with TRBJ2-6, with D possibly being TRBD1 (6 bases). Germline CDR1 LNHDA, CDR2 SQIVND (reference sequence). CDR3 size: 17 residues. Trimming removed 4 bases from V and 1 base from J, with 14 bases in between. The CDR3 reads CASSRGTGLSGANVLTF. The CDR3 coding sequence is TGTGCCAGTAGTAGGGGAACAGGGTTATCTGGGGCCAACGTCCTGACTTTC. The full variable domain, with the rest looked up from reference TRBV19 and TRBJ2-6, is DGGITQSPKYLFRKEGQNVTLSCEQNLNHDAMYWYRQDPGQGLRLIYYSQIVNDFQKGDIAEGYSVSREKKESFPLTVTSAQKNPTAFYLCASSRGTGLSGANVLTFGAGSRLTVL.

This clonotype was picked up many times. The genes are TRBV6-5 and TRBJ1-1; D unresolved. CDR1 is MNHEY and CDR2 is SVGAGI in the germline V gene. CDR3 length: 14 amino acids. Trimming shortened V by 7 bases and J by 1 base, and 13 bases separated the two germline ends. CDR3: CASKLRLANTEAFF. As DNA, the CDR3 is TGTGCCAGCAAGTTACGCTTGGCGAACACTGAAGCTTTCTTT.

In this sample, this clonotype turned up a few times. The chain links TRBV7-2 to TRBJ1-5, with a possible D match to TRBD1 (5 bases). Germline CDR1 SGHTA, CDR2 FQGNSA. Trimming shortened V by 1 base and J by 10 bases, and 17 bases separated the two germline ends. The CDR3 has 15 residues. The CDR3 DNA sequence: TGTGCCAGCAGCTTAGTGGGGGACGGCATCTATCCCCAGCATTTT. It encodes CASSLVGDGIYPQHF.

The chain carries TRBV3-1 and TRBJ1-6, with a weak D call TRBD1 (6 bases). The V gene's germline CDR1 is LGHDT and CDR2 YNNKEL (reference sequence). This CDR3 has 15 residues. Trimming shortened V by 0 bases and J by 8 bases, and 11 bases separated the two germline ends. The CDR3 loop is CASSQDTGNDSPLHF. In nucleotides, the CDR3 is TGTGCCAGCAGCCAAGATACAGGGAACGATTCACCCCTCCACTTT.

The chain recombines TRBV4-1 with TRBJ2-5; D not certain. This CDR3 region has 13 residues. Germline values: CDR1 MGHRA, CDR2 YSYEKL. V dropped 0 bases and J dropped 6 bases, with 8 bases sitting between them. The CDR3 nucleotides read TGCGCCAGCAGCCAAGACGAAACGAAGACCCAGTACTTC. It encodes CASSQDETKTQYF.

V is TRBV20-1 and J is TRBJ2-3, with D perhaps TRBD1 or TRBD2 (5 bases each). CDR1 and CDR2 from the germline V gene are DFQATT and SNEGSKA (reference sequence). CDR3 size: 15 residues. V was pared by 2 bases and J by 2 bases, with 14 bases between. CDR3 sequence: CSARPIRDATDTQYF. CDR3 sequence (DNA): TGCAGTGCTAGACCAATCCGGGACGCCACAGATACGCAGTATTTT.

The chain joins TRBV7-8 to TRBJ1-1, with D perhaps matching TRBD1 (6 bases). The germline V gene encodes CDR1 SGHVS and CDR2 FQNEAQ. The V end was cut by 0 bases, the J end by 1 base, with 18 bases between. This CDR3 is built from 18 residues. In DNA, the CDR3 is TGTGCCAGCAGCTTAGCACAGGGTGGGGGGGCATCGAACACTGAAGCTTTCTTT. It specifies CASSLAQGGGASNTEAFF.

This clonotype appeared many times. This rearrangement joins TRBV3-1 to TRBJ1-5; no clear D. This CDR3 spans 14 amino acids. V lost 2 bases and J 7 bases, leaving 12 bases between the germline ends. Germline V gene data show CDR1 as LGHDT and CDR2 as YNNKEL (reference sequence). In DNA, the CDR3 is TGTGCCAGCAGCCAAAGGTTGGGTGCCCAGCCCCAGCATTTT. Protein sequence: CASSQRLGAQPQHF.

Only a few counts were recorded for this clonotype. The chain couples TRBV18 to TRBJ1-1, with no clear D. Germline CDR1 reads KGHSH; CDR2 reads LQKENI. This CDR3 is built from 13 residues. V lost 2 bases, J lost 4 bases, and 8 bases lay in between. The CDR3 DNA reads TGTGCCAGCTCACCATCAGAGGGCACTGAAGCTTTCTTT. Its translation: CASSPSEGTEAFF.

The CDR3 DNA sequence: TGTGCCAGCAGAGCTGGGGAGGCTACGAACACCGGGGAGCTGTTTTTT. Its protein product is CASRAGEATNTGELFF. J is TRBJ2-2 and V is TRBV6-5; D possibly corresponds to TRBD2 (6 bases). The germline gives CDR1 MNHEY, CDR2 SVGAGI. This CDR3 is built from 16 residues. Trimming stripped 6 bases from V and 0 bases from J, with 14 bases between.

This chain uses TRBV7-2 with TRBJ2-7, with D tentatively TRBD1 or TRBD2 (6 bases each). Trimming left V 5 bases short and J 0 bases short, with 14 bases between. The germline V gene has CDR1 SGHTA and CDR2 FQGNSA. The CDR3 extends over 15 amino acids. The CDR3: CASSRGGGSSYEQYF. CDR3 sequence (DNA): TGTGCCAGCAGCAGAGGGGGAGGATCCTCCTACGAGCAGTACTTC.

The rearrangement uses TRBV6-1 and TRBJ2-2; no clear D gene. From germline, CDR1 is MNHNS and CDR2 SASEGT. This CDR3 has 15 amino acids. The V end lost 3 bases, the J end lost 6 bases, and 14 bases lay between the germline ends. The CDR3 nucleotides are TGTGCCAGCAGTGACATCGCTGGACCCTCCGGGGAGCTGTTTTTT. Its protein product is CASSDIAGPSGELFF.

The sample holds many counts of this clonotype. This chain uses TRBV4-2 with TRBJ2-7; tentative D call: TRBD1 (5 bases). This CDR3 spans 14 amino acids. Germline CDR1 LGHNA, CDR2 YNFKEQ. V was clipped by 0 bases and J by 4 bases, with 10 bases between them. CDR3: CASSQDRVSYEQYF. The DNA of the CDR3 is TGTGCCAGCAGCCAAGACAGGGTATCATACGAGCAGTACTTC.

This clonotype was detected ten times or more. CDR3 sequence: CSAVSPGEQYF. The CDR3 nucleotides are TGCAGCGCCGTGTCCCCGGGGGAGCAGTACTTC. This chain links TRBV29-1 with TRBJ2-7; tentative D call: TRBD2 (5 bases). The CDR3 is made up of 11 amino acids. The ends were cut back, 7 bases at V and 7 bases at J, with 14 bases in the middle. Germline-derived CDR1 and CDR2 are SQVTM and ANQGSEA.

This clonotype has just a few counts. The chain combines TRBV5-4 with TRBJ1-5, with a tentative D call TRBD1 (6 bases). The ends were cut back, 4 bases at V and 4 bases at J, with 18 bases in the middle. Germline CDR1 reads SGHNT; CDR2 reads YYREEE (reference sequence). The CDR3 length is 16 residues. The CDR3 is CASSLGGGSSNQPQHF. In DNA, the CDR3 is TGTGCCAGCAGCCTAGGGGGAGGCAGCAGTAATCAGCCCCAGCATTTT.

This clonotype was seen at least ten times. The V gene is TRBV5-4, the J gene TRBJ2-1; D may be TRBD1 (6 bases). The CDR3 loop spans 20 amino acids. Trimming shortened V by 4 bases and J by 4 bases, and 30 bases separated the two germline ends. CDR1 is SGHNT and CDR2 is YYREEE in the germline V gene (reference sequence). The chain's CDR3 is CASSGPGTQEHFQPYNEQFF. CDR3 nucleotides: TGTGCCAGCAGCGGCCCCGGGACACAAGAACACTTTCAGCCTTACAATGAGCAGTTCTTC.

This clonotype was counted at least ten times. The chain combines TRBV12-3 or TRBV12-4 with TRBJ2-7; D tentatively fits TRBD1 or TRBD2 (5 bases each). The CDR3 loop spans 13 amino acids. Trimming pared 6 bases from V and 6 bases from J, leaving 15 bases between. This CDR3 reads CASRTLRDAEQYF. In DNA form, the CDR3 reads TGTGCCAGCAGGACCCTTAGGGACGCCGAGCAGTACTTC.

The chain couples TRBV6-6 to TRBJ1-1; the D is unclear. This CDR3 has 13 residues. Germline CDR1 is MNHNY and CDR2 is SVGAGI (reference sequence). V was shortened by 4 bases and J by 2 bases, with 8 bases between the two germline ends. The CDR3 bases are TGTGCCAGCAGTTCCCTGGGAAACACTGAAGCTTTCTTT. Translating gives CASSSLGNTEAFF.

The J gene is TRBJ1-1, the V gene TRBV5-1, with a tentative D call TRBD1 (5 bases). This CDR3 has 15 amino acids. The germline V and J ends were trimmed by 4 bases and 5 bases, with 18 bases remaining between them. Germline lookup yields CDR1 SGHRS and CDR2 YFSETQ. The CDR3 protein is CASSLGNRGDTEAFF. In DNA, the CDR3 is TGCGCCAGCAGCCTAGGTAATAGAGGGGATACTGAAGCTTTCTTT.

This clonotype was detected only a few times. The J gene is TRBJ1-5, the V gene TRBV24-1, with 7 positions matching TRBD1. There are 16 residues in the CDR3. Germline CDR1 is KGHDR and CDR2 is SFDVKD. The J segment lost 5 bases and the V segment lost 4 bases, leaving 10 bases of the junction unmatched. This CDR3 reads CATSDLRQGIDQPQHF. CDR3 DNA: TGTGCCACCAGTGACCTCCGACAGGGTATCGATCAGCCCCAGCATTTT.

This clonotype has ten or more counts. The V and J genes are TRBV19 and TRBJ2-5, with D hard to call. The V end lost 5 bases, the J end lost 0 bases, and 16 bases lay between the germline ends. The germline gives CDR1 LNHDA, CDR2 SQIVND (reference sequence). CDR3 length: 16 amino acids. CDR3 residues: CASSLSRTTYQETQYF. Written as DNA, the CDR3 is TGTGCCAGTAGTCTCTCGAGGACCACCTACCAAGAGACCCAGTACTTC.

This clonotype showed up many times. The chain uses TRBV29-1 and TRBJ2-6, with TRBD2 as a possible D gene (6 bases). The germline V gene has CDR1 SQVTM and CDR2 ANQGSEA. V was cut by 4 bases and J by 0 bases, with 13 bases left in between. CDR3 length: 16 residues. CDR3 nucleotides: TGCAGCGTTGTTGGAGGGCTCCCCTCTGGGGCCAACGTCCTGACTTTC. Residues: CSVVGGLPSGANVLTF.

The chain couples TRBV11-2 to TRBJ1-2; D ambiguous. The germline V gene encodes CDR1 SGHAT and CDR2 FQNNGV. CDR3 size: 13 residues. V shed 5 bases and J shed 8 bases, with 15 bases lying between them. DNA of the CDR3: TGTGCCAGCAGCGCTGGACGGAGACGAGGCTACACCTTC. This codes for CASSAGRRRGYTF.

This chain links TRBV7-9 with TRBJ2-1; TRBD1 or TRBD2 may be the D gene (5 bases each). V lost 1 base to trimming and J lost 2 bases, with 12 bases between them. Per the germline V gene, CDR1 is SEHNR and CDR2 is FQNEAQ (reference sequence). This CDR3 comprises 16 residues. Here the CDR3 reads CASSLVGTPTYNEQFF. DNA for the CDR3: TGTGCCAGCAGCTTAGTGGGGACGCCTACCTACAATGAGCAGTTCTTC.

The V and J genes are TRBV4-2 and TRBJ1-3, with D unresolved. From germline, CDR1 is LGHNA and CDR2 YNFKEQ. V gave up 1 base and J gave up 11 bases, with 15 bases separating them. The CDR3 is 14 amino acids. The CDR3 coding sequence is TGTGCCAGCAGCCAAGGGGCGTCCGGGAACCCCATATATTTT. Translating it yields CASSQGASGNPIYF.

The table lists this clonotype with many counts. The chain has TRBV7-3 and TRBJ2-1; D is perhaps TRBD1 (6 bases). The V gene lost 4 bases and the J gene lost 8 bases, with 9 bases spanning the gap. CDR3 length: 12 amino acids. The germline V gene encodes CDR1 SGHTA and CDR2 FQGTGA. CDR3 sequence (DNA): TGTGCCAGCAGCTCGGACAGTGATGAGCAGTTCTTC. It specifies CASSSDSDEQFF. Supplemented by reference TRBV7-3 and TRBJ2-1, the full variable domain reads GAGVSQTPSNKVTEKGKYVELRCDPISGHTALYWYRQSLGQGPEFLIYFQGTGAADDSGLPNDRFFAVRPEGSVSTLKIQRTERGDSAVYLCASSSDSDEQFFGPGTRLTVL.